One sample yielded the 23 T cell receptor beta chains listed below, sequenced in a study of tumor-infiltrating lymphocytes in primary liver carcinoma. Constant-region priming of roughly 0.45 ug total RNA yielded TCR beta cDNA. Three nested multiplex PCR rounds of slightly modified ARM-PCR generated TCR beta libraries. The first two PCR rounds used TRBV1-TRBV30 primers with a Cbeta primer, 10 cycles each. TCRdb called the multiplex PCR reads again in MiXCR, with one record for every CDR3 protein. The data contain tens of thousands of distinct CDR3 sequences, 60% to 85% of them singletons. Co-extracted RNA and DNA came from approximately 20-30 mg of unsorted bulk tissue. The specimen sequenced was liver tumor tissue from sampling region 4. Subset defined: tumor region T4, right-lateral pole. The receptor source for this set is a woman under 40 with primary liver carcinoma and hepatitis B virus infection.

A remark on this clonotype: The CDR3 does not close with the conserved phenylalanine or tryptophan, likely indicating a read error. The DNA is omitted, as the CDR3 cannot be located on it reliably, and the CDR3 follows TCRdb's listing. This chain joins TRBV7-9 and TRBJ2-5; TRBD2 is the table's D call, not checked against the DNA. 15 amino acids form the CDR3, both terminal residues included. Per germline, CDR1 SEHNR and CDR2 FQNEAQ (reference sequence). The CDR3 reads CASSQGLNWRETQYC.

Concerning this clonotype: Germline and junction disagree at one end, which may indicate a read error. DNA of the CDR3: TGTGCCAGCAACTCAGTAGTATCAGATATGCAGTATTTT. It specifies CASNSVVSDMQYF. The rearrangement uses TRBV7-8 and TRBJ2-3; D gene unclear. The CDR3 covers 13 residues. Germline CDR1 SGHVS, CDR2 FQNEAQ. Together with reference TRBV7-8 and TRBJ2-3, the CDR3 gives the full variable domain: GAGVSQSPRYKVAKRGQDVALRCDPISGHVSLFWYQQALGQGPEFLTYFQNEAQLDKSGLPSDRFFAERPEGSVSTLKIQRTQQEDSAVYLCASNSVVSDMQYFGPGTRLTVL.

On this clonotype: A junction boundary mismatches the germline segment, possibly from a read error. This chain uses TRBV7-9 with TRBJ2-7; 10 bases agree with TRBD2. The CDR3 contains 16 residues. Germline values: CDR1 SEHNR, CDR2 FQNEAQ (reference sequence). CDR3 protein: CASSHTVEREGFEQHF. CDR3 DNA: TGTGCCAGCAGCCACACAGTAGAGCGGGAGGGTTTCGAGCAGCACTTC.

Regarding this clonotype: As the CDR3 is not closed by the conserved phenylalanine or tryptophan, this likely results from a read error. This rearrangement joins TRBV11-2 to TRBJ1-1, with 7 bases identical to TRBD1. Looked up from germline, CDR1 is SGHAT and CDR2 is FQNNGV. V lost 9 bases and J lost 2; bases outside the gene matches: 27. CDR3 length: 20 amino acids. CDR3 sequence (DNA): TGTGCCAGGAGCGCTCGGGAAAGGGGGCGCAAGAGGAGGAGTAACACTGAAGCTTTCCTT. It is translated as CARSARERGRKRRSNTEAFL.

In this sample, this clonotype turned up a few times. No conserved phenylalanine or tryptophan is present at the end of the CDR3, so a read error is the likely explanation. The DNA is omitted, as the CDR3 cannot be located on it reliably, and the CDR3 follows TCRdb's listing. The J gene is TRBJ2-7, the V gene TRBV7-9; the table gives TRBD1 as D, unverified against the DNA. Termini included, the CDR3 measures 10 amino acids. CDR1 SEHNR and CDR2 FQNEAQ come from the germline V gene (reference sequence). The CDR3 here is CASSLTGLYL.

This clonotype was seen once. The CDR3 does not close with the conserved phenylalanine or tryptophan, likely indicating a read error. The limits of the CDR3 on the DNA are not certain, so only TCRdb's listed CDR3 is given. J is TRBJ2-1 and V is TRBV19; the D segment call TRBD2 is taken from the table without a DNA check. Germline values: CDR1 LNHDA, CDR2 SQIVND (reference sequence). Inclusive of both ends, the CDR3 amounts to 18 amino acids. The CDR3 region is CASSIPVLTSGIYSEQSL.

Details on this clonotype: A junction end diverges from the germline sequence, so it may reflect a read error. The rearrangement joins TRBV7-9 to TRBJ2-5; no definite D call. CDR1 and CDR2 (germline): SEHNR, FQNEAQ (reference sequence). The CDR3 length is 14 residues. CDR3 in DNA: TGTGCCAACAGTCTTGGAGACCTGAAGCAGACCCAGAACTTC. It specifies CANSLGDLKQTQNF.

This chain connects TRBV4-2 to TRBJ2-7, with 8 bases identical to TRBD1. This CDR3 has 17 residues. J was trimmed by 6 bases and V by 3 bases; bases with no gene match: 16. The germline CDR1 and CDR2 sequences are LGHNA and YNFKEQ. This CDR3 is CASSQEHLQGGPREQYF. The DNA for the CDR3 is TGTGCCAGCAGCCAGGAACACCTACAGGGGGGACCGCGCGAGCAGTACTTC.

V is TRBV11-1 and J is TRBJ2-7, with D perhaps matching TRBD1 or TRBD2 (5 bases each). CDR3 length: 15 residues. Per the germline V gene, CDR1 is SGHAT and CDR2 is FQDESV (reference sequence). The CDR3 loop is CVGSPRDACSYEQYF. The DNA of the CDR3 is TGTGTCGGCAGCCCCCGGGACGCCTGTTCCTACGAGCAGTACTTC.

A word on this clonotype: It is likely a read error, because the conserved phenylalanine at the end of the CDR3 is missing. Because the CDR3's place on the DNA is in doubt, the DNA is left out and the CDR3 is given as listed by TCRdb. This chain links TRBV29-1 with TRBJ1-1. Germline lookup yields CDR1 SQVTM and CDR2 ANQGSEA. The CDR3 sequence runs 12 residues, both termini included. The CDR3 is CSVEAGSTEALL.

There are a few counts of this clonotype. The junction departs from germline at one end; a sequencing error may be responsible. J is TRBJ2-5 and V is TRBV11-2; possibly TRBD2 for D (5 bases). This CDR3 contains 17 residues. The V gene's germline CDR1 is SGHAT and CDR2 FQNNGV. This CDR3 is CASRLVSEGRRQETQYF. In nucleotides, the CDR3 is TGTGCCAGCAGATTAGTTAGTGAGGGCAGACGGCAAGAGACCCAGTACTTC.

The chain has TRBV11-3 and TRBJ2-1; 14 positions agree with TRBD2. Germline assignment: CDR1 SGHNT and CDR2 YENEEA. The CDR3 is made up of 15 amino acids. J gave up 11 bases and V 5 bases, and 8 bases lay outside the gene matches. The chain's CDR3 is CASSRLAGGTYKQFF. CDR3 sequence (DNA): TGTGCCAGCAGCCGACTAGCGGGGGGGACGTATAAGCAGTTCTTC.

A word on this clonotype: A junction end diverges from the germline sequence, so it may reflect a read error. V gene TRBV4-1 combines with J gene TRBJ1-2; tentative D call: TRBD1 (6 bases). Germline V gene data show CDR1 as MGHRA and CDR2 as YSYEKL. This CDR3 region has 14 residues. The CDR3 loop is CASSQDRRGFGYTF. DNA of the CDR3: TGCGCCAGCAGCCAGGACAGACGGGGGTTTGGCTACACTTTC.

In its sample, this clonotype was seen once. The chain has TRBV4-3 and TRBJ2-3, with TRBD2 matching over 10 bases. Germline-derived CDR1 and CDR2 are LGHNA and YSLEER. The J segment lost 5 bases and the V segment lost 5 bases, leaving 16 bases of the junction unmatched. The CDR3 consists of 18 residues. The CDR3 coding sequence is TGCGCCAGCAGCTCAGAAGGTCCAGCGGGAGGGCCAATAGATACGCAGTATTTT. This translates into CASSSEGPAGGPIDTQYF.

As regards this clonotype: A read error may account for a junction end that differs from germline. The J gene is TRBJ2-4, the V gene TRBV6-6; D gene ambiguous. Germline-derived CDR1 and CDR2 are MNHNY and SVGAGI (reference sequence). The CDR3 sequence is 12 residues long. CDR3 residues: CTSSPFKYIKYF. Written as DNA, the CDR3 is TGTACCAGCAGCCCCTTCAAATACATTAAGTACTTC.

In the case of this clonotype: Given the absence of the conserved phenylalanine or tryptophan at the CDR3 end, a read error is likely. The V gene is TRBV4-2, the J gene TRBJ2-7; 10 bases are a match to TRBD1. With V trimmed by 4 bases and J by 7 bases, 19 bases remained unmatched. The germline gives CDR1 LGHNA, CDR2 YNFKEQ. CDR3 length: 18 residues. The CDR3 DNA follows: TGTGCCAGCAGCCTGGAACACCTAGGACAGGGGGGACCGCGTGAGCAGTACATC. Translation: CASSLEHLGQGGPREQYI.

Turning to this clonotype: Sequence at one end of the junction differs from germline and may be a read error. This rearrangement joins TRBV28 to TRBJ2-3; 7 nucleotides line up with TRBD1. The CDR3 consists of 17 residues. The V gene's germline CDR1 is MDHEN and CDR2 SYDVKM. CDR3 region: CASSFAEQGRFTDTQYF. CDR3 sequence (DNA): TGTGCCAGCAGTTTCGCAGAACAGGGGCGATTTACAGACACGCAGTATTTT.

The rearrangement joins TRBV10-3 to TRBJ2-1, with D possibly matching TRBD2 (6 bases). V shed 11 bases and J shed 2 bases, with 25 bases lying between them. Germline-derived CDR1 and CDR2 are ENHRY and SYGVKD. The CDR3 contains 17 residues. CDR3 residues: CAFGETMAASAYNEQFF. The CDR3 DNA follows: TGTGCCTTCGGAGAGACCATGGCGGCTAGCGCCTACAATGAGCAGTTCTTC.

As for this clonotype: The junction does not match germline at one end; this may be a read error. V and J are TRBV10-3 and TRBJ2-1; D may be TRBD2 (5 bases). Germline CDR1 is ENHRY and CDR2 is SYGVKD. The CDR3 covers 14 residues. The CDR3 DNA follows: TGTACCATCAGTCCCACGGCGACCCGGGATGTGAAGTTCTTC. Translating it yields CTISPTATRDVKFF.

On this clonotype itself: Relative to the germline gene, one junction end is altered; a read error may explain this. The CDR3 spells CTSSAELEIYVYTF. The CDR3 nucleotides are TGCACCAGCAGTGCTGAGTTGGAGATCTATGTCTACACCTTC. The V gene is TRBV4-3, the J gene TRBJ1-2; no definite D call. Germline CDR1 is LGHNA and CDR2 is YSLEER. The CDR3 is 14 amino acids.

Concerning this clonotype itself: A much larger clone differs from this one at a single base, so this may be a read error. The chain joins TRBV7-2 to TRBJ2-2; D not resolved. The CDR3 is 13 amino acids. The germline V and J ends were trimmed by 1 base and 10 bases, with 10 bases remaining between them. CDR1 and CDR2 (germline): SGHTA, FQGNSA. Here the CDR3 reads CASSLVSAAELFF. In DNA, the CDR3 is TGTGCCAGCAGCTTAGTCTCGGCCGCGGAGCTGTTTTTT.

On this clonotype: Relative to the germline gene, one junction end is altered; a read error may explain this. The chain carries TRBV5-4 and TRBJ2-3; unclear D gene. CDR1 is SGHNT, CDR2 YYREEE, per germline (reference sequence). The CDR3 contains 17 residues. The CDR3 nucleotides are TGTGCCAGCAGCGTAGCCGGATACCCTCCACCCACAGATACGCAATATTTT. Translated: CASSVAGYPPPTDTQYF.

This clonotype has a handful of counts. One end of the junction is discordant with germline, which a read error may explain. Here the CDR3 DNA reads TGTGGCAGCTTAGGATACCTCCGCGAGCAGTACTTC. Its translation is CGSLGYLREQYF. This rearrangement joins TRBV11-1 to TRBJ2-7; D remains unclear. Germline V gene data show CDR1 as SGHAT and CDR2 as FQDESV (reference sequence). This CDR3 is 12 amino acids long.